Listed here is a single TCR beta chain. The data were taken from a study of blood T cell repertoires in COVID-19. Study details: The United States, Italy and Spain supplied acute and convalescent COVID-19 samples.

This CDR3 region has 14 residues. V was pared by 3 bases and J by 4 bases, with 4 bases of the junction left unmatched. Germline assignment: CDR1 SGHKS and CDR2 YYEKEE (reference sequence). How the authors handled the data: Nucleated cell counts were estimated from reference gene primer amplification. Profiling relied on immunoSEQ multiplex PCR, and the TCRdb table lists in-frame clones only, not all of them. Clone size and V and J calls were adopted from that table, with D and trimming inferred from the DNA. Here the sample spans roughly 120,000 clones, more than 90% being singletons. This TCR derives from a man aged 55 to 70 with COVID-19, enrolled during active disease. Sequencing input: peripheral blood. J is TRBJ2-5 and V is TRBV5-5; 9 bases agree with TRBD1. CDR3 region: CASSWTGEGETQYF. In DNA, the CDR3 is TGTGCCAGCAGCTGGACAGGGGAAGGAGAGACCCAGTACTTC.